These T cell receptor beta chains were read from a single sample in a study of radiation and T cells in renal cell carcinoma. Produced via immunoSEQ multiplex PCR; TCRdb's table is partial and in-frame only. The sample records about 140,000 clones, 83% being singletons. The material sequenced was blood, taken from a patient whose treatment included radiotherapy and nephrectomy. The receptors were sampled from a woman aged 50 to 65 with renal cell carcinoma. CDR3s include the opening cysteine and the closing phenylalanine or tryptophan.

v_call | cdr3_aa
TRBV29-1 | CSVEGQLDRSGETQYF
TRBV7-8 | CASSSPAGANSPLHF
TRBV10-3 | CAISELRFRGTPNYGYTF
TRBV19 | CASRVLGGGEKLFF
TRBV27 | CASSFANEKLFF
TRBV11-2 | CASSLDRGDYGYTF
TRBV9 | CASSVAGRRAEAFF
TRBV6-6 | CASSYGGEKLFF
TRBV7-2 | CASSPGTAINEKLFF
TRBV30 | CAWSVPERFYGYTF
TRBV11-2 | CASSGHRGSTDTQYF
TRBV6-5 | CASSYSLASREQFF
TRBV6-5 | CASSYLRFIRTDTQYF
TRBV5-6 | CASSLLTSGGSGTDTQYF
TRBV6-6 | CASSSTDTQYF
TRBV15 | CATSRDGLEGETQYF
TRBV9 | CASSVAQGVTGELFF
TRBV25-1 | CASRRGATETQYF
TRBV5-6 | CASNGLAGYNEQFF
TRBV7-2 | CASSLSHQPQHF
TRBV5-1 | CASSTAGLAGPTNTQYF
TRBV5-8 | CASSLGQYNQPQHF
TRBV13 | CASSRTGPRHEQYF
TRBV4-3 | CASSQEGISVLFF
TRBV6-1 | CASSEGGQGLYF
TRBV7-2 | CASSLGGAGEEQFF
TRBV9 | CASSVDVAGGSSYNEQFF
TRBV5-1 | CASSLFQGMNTEAFF
TRBV6-1 | CASKQGNEPQHF
TRBV5-8 | CASSLYRAIYNEQFF
TRBV19 | CASSIPARIYGYTF
TRBV7-9 | CASSLQSRQGADTQYF
TRBV5-1 | CASSLDDSGANVLTF
TRBV4-3 | CASSQDGQGGRYTF
TRBV9 | CASTDNSGANVLTF